This T cell receptor (beta chain) appears in the sequencing data of a study of Graves' ophthalmopathy and Graves' hyperthyroidism. There are many counts of this clonotype. Amplification of the TCR beta CDR3 regions used RNA transcripts (as template). RT-PCR with HTBI primers came first, then second-round multiplex PCR. TCRdb recomputed calls from the multiplex PCR reads with MiXCR, one row per CDR3 protein. The data contain approximately 330,000 distinct CDR3 sequences, roughly 17% of them seen just once; the ten biggest clones take up roughly an eighth. Serum thyroxine and TRAb, along with clinical symptoms, thyroid ultrasound and orbital computed tomography, were what diagnosis relied on. CDR1 is DFQATT and CDR2 is SNEGSKA in the germline V gene (reference sequence). The CDR3 is 13 amino acids. Losses at the gene ends were 6 bases for V and 4 bases for J; bases not matched to a gene: 7.

The sample taken for sequencing was peripheral blood. The chain couples TRBV20-1 to TRBJ1-1, with TRBD1 matching 8 bases. The receptor comes from an adult man with Graves' ophthalmopathy. The CDR3 nucleotides are TGCAGTGCGGGGGACAGGTCGGGCACTGAAGCTTTCTTT. Translated, it gives CSAGDRSGTEAFF.